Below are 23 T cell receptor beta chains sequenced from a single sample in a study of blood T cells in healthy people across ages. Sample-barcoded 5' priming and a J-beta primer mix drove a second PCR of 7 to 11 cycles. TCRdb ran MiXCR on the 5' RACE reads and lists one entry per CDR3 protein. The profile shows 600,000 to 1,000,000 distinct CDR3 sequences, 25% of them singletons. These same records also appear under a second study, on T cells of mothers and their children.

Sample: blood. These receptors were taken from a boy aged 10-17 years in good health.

As DNA, the CDR3 is TGTGCCAGCAGCTTACCCCTCGTTGAGCAGTACTTC. This sequence encodes CASSLPLVEQYF. The chain combines TRBV7-9 with TRBJ2-5; D gene uncertain. This CDR3 is 12 amino acids long. V was clipped by 2 bases and J by 11 bases, with 12 bases between them. Germline CDR1 and CDR2: SEHNR and FQNEAQ (reference sequence).

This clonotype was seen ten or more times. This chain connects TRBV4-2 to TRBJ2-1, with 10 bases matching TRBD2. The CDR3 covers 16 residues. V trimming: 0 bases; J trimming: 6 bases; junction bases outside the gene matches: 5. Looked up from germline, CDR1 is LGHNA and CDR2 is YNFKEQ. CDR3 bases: TGTGCCAGCAGCCAAGATACCGCTAGCGGGAGCAATGAGCAGTTCTTC. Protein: CASSQDTASGSNEQFF.

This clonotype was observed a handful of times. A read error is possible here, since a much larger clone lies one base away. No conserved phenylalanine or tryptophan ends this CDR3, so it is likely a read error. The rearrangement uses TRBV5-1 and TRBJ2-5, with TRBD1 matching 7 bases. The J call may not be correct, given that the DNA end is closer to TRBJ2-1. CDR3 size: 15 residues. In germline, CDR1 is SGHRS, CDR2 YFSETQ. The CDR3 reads CASSLQGTDYNEQFV. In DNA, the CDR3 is TGCGCCAGCAGCTTGCAAGGGACAGACTACAATGAGCAGTTCGTC.

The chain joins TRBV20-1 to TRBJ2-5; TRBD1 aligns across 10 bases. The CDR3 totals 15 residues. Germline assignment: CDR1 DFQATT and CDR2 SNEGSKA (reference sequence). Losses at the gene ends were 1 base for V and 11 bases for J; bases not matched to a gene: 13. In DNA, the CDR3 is TGCAGTGCTAGAGGGGGGGCGACAGGGGGCGGAGAGCAGTACTTC. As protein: CSARGGATGGGEQYF.

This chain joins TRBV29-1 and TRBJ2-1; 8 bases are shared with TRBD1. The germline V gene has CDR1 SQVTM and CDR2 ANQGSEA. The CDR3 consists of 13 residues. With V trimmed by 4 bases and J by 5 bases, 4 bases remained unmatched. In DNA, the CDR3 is TGCAGCGTTGTCAGGGGGCCCCACAATGAGCAGTTCTTC. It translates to CSVVRGPHNEQFF.

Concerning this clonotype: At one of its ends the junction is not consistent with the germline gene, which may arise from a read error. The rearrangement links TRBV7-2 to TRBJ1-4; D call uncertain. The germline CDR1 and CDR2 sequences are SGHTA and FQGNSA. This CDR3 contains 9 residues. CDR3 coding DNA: TGTGCCAGCAGTTCAGCGACGCGGTTT. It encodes CASSSATRF.

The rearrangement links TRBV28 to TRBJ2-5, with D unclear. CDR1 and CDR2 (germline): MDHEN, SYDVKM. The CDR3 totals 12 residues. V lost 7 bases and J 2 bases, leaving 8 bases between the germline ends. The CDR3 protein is CASNGPQETQYF. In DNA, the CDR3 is TGTGCCAGCAATGGACCTCAAGAGACCCAGTACTTC.

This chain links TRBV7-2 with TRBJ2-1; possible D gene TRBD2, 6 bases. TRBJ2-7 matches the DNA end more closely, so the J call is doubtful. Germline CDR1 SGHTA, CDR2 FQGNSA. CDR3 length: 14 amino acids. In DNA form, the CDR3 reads TGTGCCAGCAGCCCGGGACTGGGTTACTACGAGCAGTACTTC. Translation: CASSPGLGYYEQYF.

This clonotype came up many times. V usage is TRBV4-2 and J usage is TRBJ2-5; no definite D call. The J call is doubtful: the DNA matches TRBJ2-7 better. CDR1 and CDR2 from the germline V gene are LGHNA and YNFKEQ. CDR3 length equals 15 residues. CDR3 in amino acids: CASSQVPEAPYEQYF. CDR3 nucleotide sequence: TGTGCCAGCAGCCAAGTACCAGAAGCGCCCTACGAGCAGTACTTC.

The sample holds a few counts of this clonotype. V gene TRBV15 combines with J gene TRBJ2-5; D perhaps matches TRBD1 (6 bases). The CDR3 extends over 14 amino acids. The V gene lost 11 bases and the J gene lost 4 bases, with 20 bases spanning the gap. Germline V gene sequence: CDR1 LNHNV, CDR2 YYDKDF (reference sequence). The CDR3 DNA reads TGTGCCGTGGGTGGAGGACAGCGCCGAGAGACCCAGTACTTC. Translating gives CAVGGGQRRETQYF.

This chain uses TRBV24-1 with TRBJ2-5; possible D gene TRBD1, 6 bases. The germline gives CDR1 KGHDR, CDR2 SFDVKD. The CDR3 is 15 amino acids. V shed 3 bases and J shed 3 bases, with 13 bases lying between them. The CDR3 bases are TGTGCCACCAGTGATGGTAGACAGGCCAAAGAGACCCAGTACTTC. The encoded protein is CATSDGRQAKETQYF.

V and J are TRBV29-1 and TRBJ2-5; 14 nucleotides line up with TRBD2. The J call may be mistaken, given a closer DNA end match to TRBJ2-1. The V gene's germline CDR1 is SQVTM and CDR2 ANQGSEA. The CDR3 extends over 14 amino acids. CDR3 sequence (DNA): TGCAGCGGCGCGGGACTAGCGGGAGCCAATGAGCAGTTCTTC. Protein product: CSGAGLAGANEQFF.

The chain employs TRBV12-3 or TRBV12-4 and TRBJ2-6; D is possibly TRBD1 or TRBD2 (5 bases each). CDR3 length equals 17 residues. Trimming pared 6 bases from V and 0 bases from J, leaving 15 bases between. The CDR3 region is CASRWAGTSSGANVLTF. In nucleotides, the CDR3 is TGTGCCAGCAGATGGGCAGGGACCAGCTCTGGGGCCAACGTCCTGACTTTC.

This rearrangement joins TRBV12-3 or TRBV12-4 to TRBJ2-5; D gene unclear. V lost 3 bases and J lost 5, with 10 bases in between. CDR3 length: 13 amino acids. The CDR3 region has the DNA TGTGCCAGCAGTTTTGACTCGACGGAGACCCAGTACTTC. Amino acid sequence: CASSFDSTETQYF.

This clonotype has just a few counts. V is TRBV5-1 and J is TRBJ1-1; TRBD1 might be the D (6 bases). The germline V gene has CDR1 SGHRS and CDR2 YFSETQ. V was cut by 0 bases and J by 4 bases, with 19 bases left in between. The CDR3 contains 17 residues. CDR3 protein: CASSLGVNGGFFTEAFF. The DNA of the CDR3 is TGCGCCAGCAGCTTGGGGGTAAACGGGGGCTTCTTCACTGAAGCTTTCTTT.

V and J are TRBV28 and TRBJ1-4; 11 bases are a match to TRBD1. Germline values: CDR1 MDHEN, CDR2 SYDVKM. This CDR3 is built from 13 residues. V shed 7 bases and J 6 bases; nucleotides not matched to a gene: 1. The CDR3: CASTGQGDEKLFF. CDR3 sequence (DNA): TGTGCCAGCACGGGACAGGGGGATGAAAAACTGTTTTTT.

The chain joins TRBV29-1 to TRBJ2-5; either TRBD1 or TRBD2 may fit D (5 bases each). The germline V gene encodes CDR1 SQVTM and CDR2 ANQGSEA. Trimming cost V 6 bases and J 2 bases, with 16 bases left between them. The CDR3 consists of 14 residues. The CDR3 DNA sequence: TGCAGCGTGGCCCCCGGGACGGGACAAGAGACCCAGTACTTC. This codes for CSVAPGTGQETQYF.

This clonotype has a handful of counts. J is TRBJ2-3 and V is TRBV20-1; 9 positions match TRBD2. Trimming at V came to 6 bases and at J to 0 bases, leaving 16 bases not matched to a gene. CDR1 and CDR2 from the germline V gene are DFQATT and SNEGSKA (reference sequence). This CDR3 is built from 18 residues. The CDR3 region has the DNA TGCAGTGCCTGGGGACTAGCCACTTCCTCTTCTAGCACAGATACGCAGTATTTT. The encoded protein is CSAWGLATSSSSTDTQYF.

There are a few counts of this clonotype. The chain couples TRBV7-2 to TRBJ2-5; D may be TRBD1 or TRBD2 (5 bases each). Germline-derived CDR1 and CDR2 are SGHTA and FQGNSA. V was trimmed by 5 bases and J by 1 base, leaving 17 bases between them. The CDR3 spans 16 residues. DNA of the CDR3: TGTGCCAGCAGCCACCGGGGCTCGAAAATCCAAGAGACCCAGTACTTC. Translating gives CASSHRGSKIQETQYF.

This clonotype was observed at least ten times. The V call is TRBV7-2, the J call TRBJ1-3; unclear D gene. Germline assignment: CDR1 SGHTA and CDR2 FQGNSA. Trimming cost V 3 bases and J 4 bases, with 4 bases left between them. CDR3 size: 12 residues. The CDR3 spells CASSFPGNTIYF. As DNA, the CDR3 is TGTGCCAGCAGCTTTCCCGGAAACACCATATATTTT. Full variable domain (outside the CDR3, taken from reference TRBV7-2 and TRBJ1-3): GAGVSQSPSNKVTEKGKDVELRCDPISGHTALYWYRQSLGQGLEFLIYFQGNSAPDKSGLPSDRFSAERTGGSVSTLTIQRTQQEDSAVYLCASSFPGNTIYFGEGSWLTVV.

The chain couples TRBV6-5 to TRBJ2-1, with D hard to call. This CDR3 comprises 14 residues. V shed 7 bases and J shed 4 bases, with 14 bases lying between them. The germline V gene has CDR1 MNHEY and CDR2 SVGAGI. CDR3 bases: TGTGCCAGCATCCTCGGAGAGGCTTACAATGAGCAGTTCTTC. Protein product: CASILGEAYNEQFF.

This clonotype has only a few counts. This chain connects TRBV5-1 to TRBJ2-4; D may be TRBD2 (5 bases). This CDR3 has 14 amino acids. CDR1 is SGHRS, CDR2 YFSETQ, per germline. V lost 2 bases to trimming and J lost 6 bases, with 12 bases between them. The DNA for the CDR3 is TGCGCCAGCAGCTTCGGGGTGGGATTAAACATTCAGTACTTC. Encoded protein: CASSFGVGLNIQYF.

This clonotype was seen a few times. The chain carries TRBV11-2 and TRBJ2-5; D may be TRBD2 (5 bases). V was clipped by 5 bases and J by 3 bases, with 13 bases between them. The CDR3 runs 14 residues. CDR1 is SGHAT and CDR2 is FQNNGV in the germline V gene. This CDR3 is CASSRFAGEETQYF. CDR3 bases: TGTGCCAGCAGCCGGTTTGCCGGGGAAGAGACCCAGTACTTC.